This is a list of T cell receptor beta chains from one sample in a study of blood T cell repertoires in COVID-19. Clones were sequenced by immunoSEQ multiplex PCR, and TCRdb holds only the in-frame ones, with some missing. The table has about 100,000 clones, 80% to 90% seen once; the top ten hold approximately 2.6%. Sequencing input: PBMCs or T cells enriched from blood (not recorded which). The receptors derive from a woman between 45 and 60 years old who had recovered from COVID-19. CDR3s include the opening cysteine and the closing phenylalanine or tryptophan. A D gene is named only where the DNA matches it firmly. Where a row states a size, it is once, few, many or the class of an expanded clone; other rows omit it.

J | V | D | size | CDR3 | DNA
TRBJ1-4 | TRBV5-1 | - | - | CASSSGRPSWEKLFF | TGCGCCAGCAGTTCCGGGAGGCCGAGTTGGGAAAAACTGTTTTTT
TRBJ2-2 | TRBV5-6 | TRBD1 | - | CASSLEGQGAYGELFF | TGTGCCAGCAGCTTGGAAGGCCAGGGGGCGTACGGGGAGCTGTTTTTT
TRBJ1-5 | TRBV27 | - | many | CASRDTGNQPQHF | TGTGCCAGCAGGGATACAGGCAATCAGCCCCAGCATTTT
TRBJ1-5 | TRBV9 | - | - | CASSVGGEGGQPQHF | TGTGCCAGCAGCGTAGGCGGGGAGGGGGGGCAGCCCCAGCATTTT
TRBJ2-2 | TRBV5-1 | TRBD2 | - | CASSLAEVGLAGFNTGELFF | TGCGCCAGCAGCTTGGCCGAAGTTGGCCTAGCGGGTTTCAACACCGGGGAGCTGTTTTTT
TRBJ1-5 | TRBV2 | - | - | CASRGMKGQPQHF | TGTGCCAGCAGAGGAATGAAGGGGCAGCCCCAGCATTTT
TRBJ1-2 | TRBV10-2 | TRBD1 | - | CASSEVRGYGYTF | TGCGCCAGCAGTGAGGTCAGGGGGTATGGCTACACCTTC
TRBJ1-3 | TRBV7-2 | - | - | CASSSSSGNTIYF | TGTGCCAGCAGCTCCAGTTCTGGAAACACCATATATTTT
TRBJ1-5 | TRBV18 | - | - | CASSPEGQPQHF | TGTGCCAGCTCACCAGAGGGTCAGCCCCAGCATTTT
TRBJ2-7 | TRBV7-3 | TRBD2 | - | CASSLTGLAGEYEQYF | TGTGCCAGCAGCTTAACCGGACTAGCGGGAGAGTACGAGCAGTACTTC
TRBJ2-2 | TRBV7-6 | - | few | CASLGGLNTGELFF | TGTGCCAGCCTAGGAGGGCTAAACACCGGGGAGCTGTTTTTT
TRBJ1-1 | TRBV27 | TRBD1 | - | CASKRQGDAEAFF | TGTGCCAGCAAAAGGCAGGGGGATGCTGAAGCTTTCTTT
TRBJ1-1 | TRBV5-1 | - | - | CASSLGAAGANTEAFF | TGCGCCAGCAGCTTGGGGGCGGCAGGGGCGAACACTGAAGCTTTCTTT
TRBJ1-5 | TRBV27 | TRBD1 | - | CASKETGLSQPQHF | TGTGCCAGCAAAGAGACAGGGTTGAGCCAGCCCCAGCATTTT
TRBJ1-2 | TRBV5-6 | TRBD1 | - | CASSWTGSYGYTF | TGTGCCAGCAGTTGGACAGGGAGCTATGGCTACACCTTC
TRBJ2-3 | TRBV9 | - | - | CASSAGIRTDTQYF | TGTGCCAGCAGCGCGGGTATTCGCACAGATACGCAGTATTTT
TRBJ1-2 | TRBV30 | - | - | CAWSRVVEYEFDYTF | TGTGCCTGGAGTCGGGTCGTAGAGTACGAGTTTGACTACACCTTC
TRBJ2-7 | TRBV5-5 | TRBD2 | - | CASSLDGGVVYEQYF | TGTGCCAGCAGCTTGGACGGGGGGGTGGTTTACGAGCAGTACTTC
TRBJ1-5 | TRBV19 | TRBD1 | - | CASQWTGANNQPQHF | TGTGCCAGCCAATGGACAGGGGCCAACAATCAGCCCCAGCATTTT
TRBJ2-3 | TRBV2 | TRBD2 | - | CASSATSGIDTQYF | TGTGCCAGCAGTGCAACTAGCGGGATAGATACGCAGTATTTT
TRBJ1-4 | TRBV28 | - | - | CASSLPGSGSNEKLFF | TGTGCCAGCAGTTTACCAGGGAGCGGGTCCAATGAAAAACTGTTTTTT
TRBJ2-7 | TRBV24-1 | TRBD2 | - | CATSSGITYEQYF | TGTGCCACCAGTAGCGGGATTACCTACGAGCAGTACTTC
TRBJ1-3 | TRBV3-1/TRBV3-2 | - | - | CASSQDLRGSGNTIYF | TGTGCCAGCAGCCAAGATCTCCGGGGCTCTGGAAACACCATATATTTT
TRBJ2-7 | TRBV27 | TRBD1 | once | CASSLSGQGAVEQYF | TGTGCCAGCAGTTTATCGGGACAGGGGGCGGTTGAGCAGTACTTC
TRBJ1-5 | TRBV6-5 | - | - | CASNKGQRLNQPQHF | TGTGCCAGCAATAAAGGACAGCGGCTCAATCAGCCCCAGCATTTT
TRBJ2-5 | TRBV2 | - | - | CASSDRGLAINQETQYF | TGTGCCAGCAGTGATCGTGGATTAGCGATTAACCAAGAGACCCAGTACTTC
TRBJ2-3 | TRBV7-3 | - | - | CASSLTPPPDSRADTQYF | TGTGCCAGCAGCTTAACGCCCCCACCGGACTCCCGGGCGGATACGCAGTATTTT
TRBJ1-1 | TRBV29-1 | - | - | CSVESVYTEAFF | TGCAGCGTTGAATCTGTTTACACTGAAGCTTTCTTT
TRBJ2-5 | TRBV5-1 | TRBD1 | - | CASSLLLRDRELETQYF | TGCGCCAGCAGCTTGTTATTACGGGACAGGGAACTTGAGACCCAGTACTTC
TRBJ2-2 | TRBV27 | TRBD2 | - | CASSLSLVAGAQWAGELFF | TGTGCCAGCAGTTTATCGTTGGTAGCGGGGGCCCAGTGGGCCGGGGAGCTGTTTTTT
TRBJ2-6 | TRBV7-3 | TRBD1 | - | CASSVGGNGANVLTF | TGTGCCAGCAGCGTAGGGGGCAATGGGGCCAACGTCCTGACTTTC
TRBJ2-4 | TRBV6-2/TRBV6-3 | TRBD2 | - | CASSYGAGDPRAKNIQYF | TGTGCCAGCAGTTACGGAGCGGGGGACCCGAGAGCCAAAAACATTCAGTACTTC
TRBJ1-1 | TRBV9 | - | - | CASSHGRRTEAFF | TGTGCCAGCAGCCATGGGCGCAGGACTGAAGCTTTCTTT
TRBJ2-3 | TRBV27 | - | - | CASSLSNYTDTQYF | TGTGCCAGCAGTTTATCAAATTACACAGATACGCAGTATTTT
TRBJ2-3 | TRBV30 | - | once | CAWSLITDTQYF | TGTGCCTGGAGTTTAATCACAGATACGCAGTATTTT
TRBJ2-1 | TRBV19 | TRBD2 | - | CASQLASNEQFF | TGTGCCAGCCAACTAGCGAGTAATGAGCAGTTCTTC
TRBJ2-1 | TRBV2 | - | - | CASSERTSRGDEQFF | TGTGCCAGCAGTGAGAGAACTAGCAGAGGGGATGAGCAGTTCTTC
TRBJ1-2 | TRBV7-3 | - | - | CASSKGQGRDGYTF | TGTGCCAGCAGCAAGGGGCAGGGGAGGGATGGCTACACCTTC
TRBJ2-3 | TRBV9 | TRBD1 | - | CASSNPLGTGVTDTQYF | TGTGCCAGCAGCAATCCTTTAGGGACAGGGGTCACAGATACGCAGTATTTT
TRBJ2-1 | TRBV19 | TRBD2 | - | CASSSTSGSLDEQFF | TGTGCCAGTAGTTCGACTAGCGGGAGTTTGGATGAGCAGTTCTTC
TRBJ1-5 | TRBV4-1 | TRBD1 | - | CASSQGSDRVKAQHF | TGCGCCAGCAGCCAAGGATCGGACAGGGTGAAGGCCCAGCATTTT
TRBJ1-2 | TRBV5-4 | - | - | CASSFLQGANYGYTF | TGTGCCAGCAGCTTTTTACAGGGAGCTAACTATGGCTACACCTTC
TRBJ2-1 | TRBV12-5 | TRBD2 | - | CASGLLGGDGQFF | TGTGCTAGTGGTTTGTTGGGGGGGGATGGGCAGTTCTTC
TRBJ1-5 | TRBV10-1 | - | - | CASSEARNQPQHF | TGCGCCAGCAGTGAAGCCCGCAATCAGCCCCAGCATTTT
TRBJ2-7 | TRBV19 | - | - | CASSIYITYEQYF | TGTGCCAGTAGTATTTACATCACCTACGAGCAGTACTTC
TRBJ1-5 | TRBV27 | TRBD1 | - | CASRPGTVGGSNQPQHF | TGTGCCAGCAGACCAGGGACAGTCGGAGGAAGCAATCAGCCCCAGCATTTT
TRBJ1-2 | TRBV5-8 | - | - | CASSLGGGVNYGYTF | TGTGCCAGCAGCTTGGGAGGAGGGGTGAACTATGGCTACACCTTC
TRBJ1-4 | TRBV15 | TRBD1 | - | CATSPRWGQGYEKLFF | TGTGCCACCAGCCCCAGATGGGGACAGGGTTATGAAAAACTGTTTTTT
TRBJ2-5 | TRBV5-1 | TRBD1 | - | CASSLMGQSQETQYF | TGCGCCAGCAGCTTGATGGGACAGAGCCAAGAGACCCAGTACTTC
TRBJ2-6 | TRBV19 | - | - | CASSVTGTGGANVLTF | TGTGCCAGTAGCGTCACAGGGACGGGAGGGGCCAACGTCCTGACTTTC
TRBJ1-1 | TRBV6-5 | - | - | CASGRGTMNTEAFF | TGTGCCAGCGGTCGCGGGACCATGAACACTGAAGCTTTCTTT
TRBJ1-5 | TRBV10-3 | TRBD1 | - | CAVGEGGGRNQPQHF | TGTGCCGTCGGTGAAGGAGGGGGCCGCAATCAGCCCCAGCATTTT
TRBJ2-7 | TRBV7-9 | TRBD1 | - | CASSFGTGGNEQYF | TGTGCCAGCAGCTTCGGGACAGGGGGCAACGAGCAGTACTTC
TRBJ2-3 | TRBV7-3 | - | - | CASKGSPTDTQYF | TGTGCCAGCAAAGGTAGCCCCACAGATACGCAGTATTTT
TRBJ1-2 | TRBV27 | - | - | CASGPGFYGYTF | TGTGCCAGCGGTCCGGGTTTCTATGGCTACACCTTC
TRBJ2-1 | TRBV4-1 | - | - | CASSHINNEQFF | TGCGCCAGCAGCCACATCAACAATGAGCAGTTCTTC
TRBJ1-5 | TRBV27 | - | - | CASSLSAGVQPQHF | TGTGCCAGCAGCCTATCCGCAGGGGTTCAGCCCCAGCATTTT